This record concerns one TCR beta chain sequence. This clonotype was counted between two and nine times. The specificity of this receptor is unknown. No much larger clonotype is one base removed from it; base qualities were not supplied. The run used an Illumina HiSeq 2500. Quantitative 5'-RACE with molecular barcodes was the method used to prepare the TCR beta libraries. On the study's bioinformatics: Disease-linked TCR variants were identified with a new computational method built on a probabilistic model of VDJ rearrangement. TCRdb itself trimmed the public reads at Q25 with fastp, ran MiXCR and retained productive beta chains. A single entry per CDR3 protein holds the most common genes and DNA from its merged rows. What appears here as the V and J calls and clone size reflects TCRdb's work, not the paper's. The sample table holds roughly 130,000 distinct CDR3 sequences, of which roughly 13% were seen once. The ten largest account for approximately 3% of the sample.

This record comes from a study of CD8 T cells in ankylosing spondylitis (TCRdb year 2017). Study-level background: The study set out to find disease-linked TCR variants by profiling T cell receptor beta repertoires in ankylosing spondylitis patients and healthy donors. Samples of peripheral blood were taken, and for ankylosing spondylitis patients, synovial fluid was collected as well. The whole study cohort included some 100 healthy donors and over 20 ankylosing spondylitis patients. Points the paper makes about the study in general: Some motif variants were previously reported in synovial fluid and blood of reactive arthritis patients, suggesting common disease-initiation mechanisms. Blood from ankylosing spondylitis patients appeared to be characterized by a TCR beta motif made up of under ten highly homologous amino acid variants. The disease-linked clones had a CD8+ phenotype and were found at relatively low frequencies in peripheral blood. Significant enrichment of the disease-linked clones was reported in matched synovial fluid samples from ankylosing spondylitis patients.

Trimming at the junction amounts to 6 bases on V and 0 bases on J, and the germline ends lie 8 bases apart. As encoded in the germline V gene, CDR1 is SGHTA while CDR2 is FQGTGA. The CDR3, from cysteine to phenylalanine, totals 13 residues. The kept DNA is CDR3 alone, 39 bases in frame from the first base. The specimen was blood, either unsorted or a sorted T cell fraction (not recorded which). The TCR sequence derives from a female donor with ankylosing spondylitis or in good health (not recorded which). Here the chain combines TRBV7-3 and TRBJ1-1; the D gene is perhaps TRBD1, from 6 matching bases. The DNA sequence is given as TGTGCCAGCAGACGGGACATGAACACTGAAGCTTTCTTT. This yields the protein CASRRDMNTEAFF. The full variable domain, with segments outside the CDR3 supplied by the reference TRBV7-3 and TRBJ1-1 proteins, appears as GAGVSQTPSNKVTEKGKYVELRCDPISGHTALYWYRQSLGQGPEFLIYFQGTGAADDSGLPNDRFFAVRPEGSVSTLKIQRTERGDSAVYLCASRRDMNTEAFFGQGTRLTVV.